This T cell receptor (beta chain) comes out of a study of cytomegalovirus exposure and HLA in healthy donors (dated by TCRdb to 2017 to 2019). A note on the overall study: According to an earlier analysis of 550 to 700 of the donors, about 180 million T cells yielded some 110 million unique TCR beta sequences and approximately 280 Gb of sequence data. A separate validation cohort of about 110 different subjects was used in addition to the roughly 700-subject first cohort. Donor age, sex, ethnicity and CMV serostatus were compiled together with the repertoire data. Among the roughly 370 genotyped donors, about 85% belonged to the genetic ancestry cluster associated with self-reported Caucasian donors. To study patterns of TCR occurrence, a later analysis re-analyzed previously published TCR beta repertoires from 666 donors and added high-resolution HLA genotyping. The study used immunosequencing to profile the T cell repertoires of 600 to 850 subjects and linked those repertoires to cytomegalovirus serostatus. About five DR-DQ haplotypes were handled as single units for association and clustering, since linkage in the cohort was strong. All discovery cohort repertoires had been generated using a single sequencing platform. Among some 400 genotyped donors of the cohort, an average of 235,054 unique TCR beta nucleotide sequences were sequenced per donor, roughly 18% of them non-productive. The study combined high-throughput TCR immunosequencing, statistical association of individual TCRs with disease status, and machine learning to predict cytomegalovirus infection status. In an earlier analysis of roughly 600 of the donors, high-throughput TCR beta sequencing was used to judge whether each TCR beta V gene segment behaved as functional or pseudogenic. An early release that covered some 640 HLA-typed donors contained approximately 290 gigabases of sequencing data and roughly 84 million unique TCR sequences. Rather than drawing on any new phenotypic data, the later analysis identified candidate immune exposures from TCR beta sequences and the way those sequences occurred across donors. In a later genetic analysis, genome-wide SNP genotypes for 398 of the 666 donors were used, and that subset was treated as a discovery cohort. The study aimed to test whether cataloging public T cell receptors could reveal signatures of past pathogen exposure. Typing coverage differed by locus: A, B, C, DRB1 and DQB1 were typed in roughly 620-640 donors, DQA1 in around 500, DPA1 in approximately 610, and DPB1 in around 440. HLA typing covered class I and class II loci at four-digit resolution. General study outcomes and caveats: A later analysis found that most CMV-associated TCR beta chains appeared HLA-restricted, with HLA associations seemingly driven largely by CMV exposure. The authors suggested that the approach could potentially be generalized to other disease states and immunological phenotypes. Because some donors lacked HLA typing at each locus, the association tests relied only on the typed subset. The classifier was reported to diagnose cytomegalovirus status with high specificity and sensitivity in both the original cohort and the validation cohort. Assigning TCR associations to individual alleles was difficult when HLA alleles, especially DR and DQ, strongly co-occurred. A further reported finding was that TCR beta sequences accurately predicted the HLA-A and HLA-B alleles for most subjects in the first cohort. Roughly uniform sequencing depth across donors was assumed in presence/absence analyses, although this assumption may not hold. In a later genetic analysis, a missense DCLRE1C variant was associated with V-gene and J-gene trimming of TCR beta chains, and the association was replicated in an independent cohort. In the study, 150 to 200 TCR beta chains were listed as associated with cytomegalovirus. Because counts were too low, roughly 16 rarely observed V segments, including chromosome 9 orphons, were excluded from the earlier analysis of a few hundred of the donors. According to a later analysis, TCR association rates differed among HLA loci, with DRB1 alleles showing the most associated TCRs and HLA-C alleles showing the fewest. The 87-base-pair reads could not distinguish some IMGT-functional V segments, including TRBV6-2 and TRBV6-3, so those segments were excluded. Correlated functional status among segregating V segments might be attributable to linkage disequilibrium, but an unknown experimental factor could not be ruled out. In a later analysis, HLA-associated TCR beta chains showed more clonal expansion and lower generation probabilities than non-associated chains that were equally common. Broadly in line with IMGT annotations, most TCR beta V segments showed up in productive rearrangements about 87% or about 30% of the time in an earlier analysis of approximately 640 of the donors. In this cohort, only TCR beta chains were sequenced, and detectable features were limited by the absence of alpha or paired-chain data. In a later genetic analysis, fewer N-insertions in productive TCRs were reported among donors in an Asian-associated ancestry cluster than the roughly 640-donor mean. According to a later analysis, parvovirus B19, influenza, CMV and Epstein-Barr virus appeared linked to several top co-occurrence clusters. In vitro tests confirmed that a few of the cytomegalovirus-associated TCR beta chains recognize cytomegalovirus antigens. Immune exposure information for the cohort was limited to CMV serostatus. A later analysis associated 16,951 TCR beta sequences with specific HLA alleles at a false discovery rate of 0.05. Most TCR sequences were observed very rarely across donors, whereas some public TCRs were present in many individuals. A cluster of highly shared sequence variants was judged likely to be a technical artifact of the sequencing pipeline.

The cohort was made up of approximately 670 healthy bone marrow donors. All cohort members were sampled while nominally healthy, although unrecorded immune exposures were likely present. The donor tested CMV seronegative and was one of the 352 seronegative cohort members. Each donor provided a peripheral blood sample, and peripheral blood mononuclear cells were used for TCR beta sequencing. Genomic DNA extraction from the blood cell samples was performed with the Qiagen DNeasy Blood Extraction Kit. Library construction relied on the immunoSEQ multiplex PCR assay. For the multiplex PCR, a mixture combining 60 forward primers for TCR Vbeta segments and 13 reverse primers for TCR Jbeta segments was used. The CDR3 region of rearranged TCR beta genes was amplified from genomic DNA with a multiplex PCR assay. The amplified TCR beta libraries were sequenced on the Illumina HiSeq System as 87-base-pair reads. The paper's processing steps were these. A later analysis counted about 80 million unique TCR beta chains across the 640 or so repertoires, and around 9.9 million of these chains were shared by at least two donors. To remove PCR and sequencing errors, raw reads were error-corrected and collapsed into unique sequences using a nearest-neighbor algorithm that merged closely related sequences. CDR3 sequences were aligned to IMGT reference sequences to assign V, D and J gene segments. For a sequence to be retained, a match of at least six nucleotides to both a V gene segment and a J gene segment was required. Rearrangements were called productive when the CDR3 lacked stop codons and stayed in frame with V and J; all others were non-productive. CDR3 was defined according to IMGT convention as the region running from the second conserved V-encoded cysteine to the conserved J-encoded phenylalanine. The earlier analysis of some 550 of the donors excluded any sequence lacking an unambiguous match to a single V gene segment. In an earlier analysis of around 590 of the donors, a V segment was called functional when productive rearrangements were above 56.7%, and segregating when the standard deviation between donors exceeded 5%. A statistical classification framework was built for diagnosing cytomegalovirus status from the catalog of TCR beta chain sequences. V and J gene assignment, in a later analysis, came from comparing TCR nucleotide sequences with IMGT/GENE-DB human TR gene sequences. Using the TCRdist pipeline, a later analysis assigned CDR3 sequences along with most-parsimonious VDJ recombination scenarios. In a later analysis, every TCR beta chain was defined by the combination of its CDR3 amino acid sequence and its V-gene family, and reads without a unique V-gene family were dropped. In a later analysis, 550 to 650 highly shared, low-generation-probability nucleotide sequences were removed to address suspected cross-contamination and a sequencing artifact. In a later analysis, a clonal expansion index for each public chain was calculated from normalized within-repertoire ranks of inferred template counts. In a later analysis, generation probabilities were computed with a VDJ recombination model fitted to out-of-frame rearrangements, and the resulting probabilities were checked against IGoR. A later analysis scored TCR-TCR, TCR-HLA and TCR-CMV co-occurrence with hypergeometric tests, applying a repertoire-size bias correction to TCR pairs. In a later analysis, false discovery rates were estimated by permuting HLA or CMV assignments 20 times. In a later analysis, co-occurring TCRs were grouped with DBSCAN, and TCRdist sequence similarity was added when clustering was performed within HLA-allele-positive subsets. Co-occurrence clustering excluded repertoires with fewer than 30,000 or more than 120,000 public chains, plus five with anomalous nucleotide sharing. TCRdb retrieved this table from immuneACCESS and kept in-frame rearrangements only. Not all clones are present; in checked studies, unresolved V genes account for under half, and no reason is known for the remainder. V and J calls and clone size follow that table, whereas D and trimming were derived from the DNA. This sample is represented by some 150,000 clones; around 76% of them were singletons. The ten largest clones represent about 1.3% of the sample.

According to the germline V gene, CDR1 reads MNHNS and CDR2 reads SASEGT. The junction carries 11 bases between V and J, which are trimmed by 5 bases and 3 bases respectively. The CDR3, cysteine through phenylalanine, is 14 amino acids long. Here the CDR3 DNA is all that survives: 42 bases in frame from base 1. Comment on this clone: Its binding antigen is unknown. Qualities for individual bases were not recorded, and no much larger clone is one base off.

The sequence derives from a man aged 55 to 69 in good health and CMV-seronegative. The sequenced material came from PBMCs. The rearrangement joined TRBV6-1 to TRBJ1-5; a weak D assignment points to TRBD1 (5 bases agree). CDR3 loop: CASSQGRNNQPQHF. The nucleotides are TGTGCCAGCAGTCAGGGCAGGAACAATCAGCCCCAGCATTTT.